This T cell receptor beta chain was captured in a study of cytomegalovirus exposure and HLA in healthy donors. Study-wide results and caveats: CMV serostatus alone was available as immune exposure information.

This CDR3 is 16 amino acids long. V lost 2 bases, J lost 2 bases, and 4 bases stayed unmatched. The V gene's germline CDR1 is SGHNT and CDR2 YYREEE (reference sequence). Researchers ran the PCR with 60 Vbeta and 13 Jbeta primers. Method: immunoSEQ multiplex PCR; TCRdb's copy keeps in-frame clones and lacks some. The sample records roughly 98,000 clones, around 67% being singletons. Remarks on this clone: The antigen is unknown.

The receptor comes from a man over 45 in good health and CMV-seronegative. The sequenced sample consisted of PBMCs. The rearrangement links TRBV5-4 to TRBJ2-5, with 12 bases lining up with TRBD2. The CDR3 DNA sequence: TGTGCCAGCAGCTTCACTAGCGGGAGGTTACAAGAGACCCAGTACTTC. Amino acid sequence: CASSFTSGRLQETQYF. Looking up the rest from reference TRBV5-4 and TRBJ2-5 gives the full variable domain: ETGVTQSPTHLIKTRGQQVTLRCSSQSGHNTVSWYQQALGQGPQFIFQYYREEENGRGNFPPRFSGLQFPNYSSELNVNALELDDSALYLCASSFTSGRLQETQYFGPGTRLLVL.